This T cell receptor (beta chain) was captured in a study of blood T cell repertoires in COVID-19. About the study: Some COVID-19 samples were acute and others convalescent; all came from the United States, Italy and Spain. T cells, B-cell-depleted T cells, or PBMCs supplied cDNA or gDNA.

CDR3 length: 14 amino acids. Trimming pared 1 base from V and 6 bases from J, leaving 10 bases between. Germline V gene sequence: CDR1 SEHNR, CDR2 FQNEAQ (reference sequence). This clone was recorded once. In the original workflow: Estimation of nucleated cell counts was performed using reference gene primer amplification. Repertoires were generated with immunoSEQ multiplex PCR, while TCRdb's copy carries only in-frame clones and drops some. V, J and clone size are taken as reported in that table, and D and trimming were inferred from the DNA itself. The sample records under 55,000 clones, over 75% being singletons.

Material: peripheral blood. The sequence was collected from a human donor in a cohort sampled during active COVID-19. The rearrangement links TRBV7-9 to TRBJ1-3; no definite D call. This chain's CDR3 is CASSLGTRVNTIYF. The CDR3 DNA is TGTGCCAGCAGCTTAGGGACTCGAGTAAACACCATATATTTT.